Presented here are 13 T cell receptor beta chains from one specimen sequenced in a study of blood T cell repertoires in COVID-19. Method: immunoSEQ multiplex PCR; TCRdb's copy keeps in-frame clones and lacks some. The repertoire includes over 50,000 clones, 70% to 85% of them detected once, and about 14% sits in the top ten. Source material: peripheral blood. The receptors shown here come from a human donor in a cohort sampled during active COVID-19.

The J gene is TRBJ2-7, the V gene TRBV7-3, with 11 bases fitting TRBD1. The CDR3 is made up of 14 amino acids. Germline lookup yields CDR1 SGHTA and CDR2 FQGTGA. Losses at the gene ends were 5 bases for V and 4 bases for J; bases not matched to a gene: 4. CDR3 region: CASSEGTGGYEQYF. In nucleotides, the CDR3 is TGTGCCAGCAGCGAGGGGACAGGGGGATACGAGCAGTACTTC.

The V call is TRBV19, the J call TRBJ1-6, with D maybe TRBD1 (5 bases). Germline values: CDR1 LNHDA, CDR2 SQIVND (reference sequence). The CDR3 is 14 amino acids. Trimming stripped 10 bases from V and 10 bases from J, with 20 bases between. The CDR3 DNA reads as TGTGCCACTTCTCGGGGGGAAATCAGCTCACCCCTCCACTTT. This translates into CATSRGEISSPLHF.

This chain connects TRBV28 to TRBJ2-7; possibly TRBD2 for D (6 bases). This CDR3 contains 15 residues. The germline CDR1 and CDR2 sequences are MDHEN and SYDVKM. V lost 7 bases and J lost 1, with 17 bases in between. CDR3 in DNA: TGTGCCAGCATCCCCCGGGACTCAAATTCCTACGAGCAGTACTTC. It yields the protein CASIPRDSNSYEQYF.

The chain recombines TRBV3-1 (or the pseudogene TRBV3-2) with TRBJ1-3, with 9 bases aligning to TRBD1. Germline CDR1 and CDR2: LGHDT and YNNKEL (reference sequence). The CDR3 has 17 amino acids. The J segment lost 2 bases and the V segment lost 4 bases, leaving 9 bases of the junction unmatched. The CDR3 sequence is CASSRIPGQGAGNTIYF. The CDR3 bases are TGTGCCAGCAGCCGCATACCGGGACAGGGAGCTGGAAACACCATATATTTT.

This chain joins TRBV4-1 and TRBJ2-2, with 9 bases that match TRBD1. Germline trimming cut 6 bases from V and 3 bases from J; bases unmatched to any gene: 2. Looked up from germline, CDR1 is MGHRA and CDR2 is YSYEKL. There are 14 residues in the CDR3. The chain's CDR3 is CASRDRGHTGELFF. CDR3 DNA: TGCGCCAGCAGGGACAGGGGACACACCGGGGAGCTGTTTTTT.

This clone was detected once. The chain recombines TRBV7-8 with TRBJ1-6; 7 bases map to TRBD1. Per germline, CDR1 SGHVS and CDR2 FQNEAQ. Losses at the gene ends were 1 base for V and 10 bases for J; bases not matched to a gene: 13. This CDR3 region has 17 residues. CDR3 nucleotides: TGTGCCAGCAGCTTAGGGCCGGGACAGTGGGTGGTATCACCCCTCCACTTT. This translates into CASSLGPGQWVVSPLHF.

The V and J genes are TRBV6-5 and TRBJ1-1, with TRBD1 as a possible D gene (6 bases). CDR1 is MNHEY and CDR2 is SVGAGI in the germline V gene. This CDR3 spans 13 amino acids. V was shortened by 1 base and J by 6 bases, with 9 bases between the two germline ends. The CDR3, as DNA: TGTGCCAGCAGTTACTTGGGGGCCCCTGAAGCTTTCTTT. As protein: CASSYLGAPEAFF.

The chain carries TRBV10-3 and TRBJ2-3; tentative D call: TRBD2 (7 bases). The CDR3 extends over 13 amino acids. V dropped 4 bases and J dropped 6 bases, with 11 bases sitting between them. Germline V lookup: CDR1 ENHRY, CDR2 SYGVKD. This CDR3 is CAISVKGGDTQYF. CDR3 DNA: TGTGCCATCAGTGTAAAGGGGGGGGATACGCAGTATTTT.

This chain joins TRBV11-2 and TRBJ2-1; D ambiguous. The V end was cut by 3 bases, the J end by 7 bases, with 7 bases between. The germline V gene has CDR1 SGHAT and CDR2 FQNNGV. This CDR3 has 12 residues. The CDR3 DNA sequence: TGTGCCAGCAGCTTCGGTCCAAATGAGCAGTTCTTC. Amino acid sequence: CASSFGPNEQFF.

V is TRBV6-6 and J is TRBJ2-7; 9 bases match TRBD1. The CDR3 runs to 15 residues. Germline V lookup: CDR1 MNHNY, CDR2 SVGAGI (reference sequence). V shed 5 bases and J 4 bases; nucleotides not matched to a gene: 9. The CDR3 coding sequence is TGTGCCAGCAGTGGCCCGGGACAGGGAGGATACGAGCAGTACTTC. Translating gives CASSGPGQGGYEQYF.

CDR3 in amino acids: CASTQDNSVYNSPLHF. In DNA form, the CDR3 reads TGTGCCAGCACCCAGGACAACAGCGTCTATAATTCACCCCTCCACTTT. The chain combines TRBV6-6 with TRBJ1-6; the D gene is possibly TRBD1 (5 bases). V dropped 7 bases and J dropped 3 bases, with 16 bases sitting between them. From germline, CDR1 is MNHNY and CDR2 SVGAGI (reference sequence). This CDR3 contains 16 residues.

In DNA, the CDR3 is TGTGCCAGCAGCCAGGAGGAGGGGCTCGGTGAGCAGTTCTTC. Translated: CASSQEEGLGEQFF. The chain carries TRBV9 and TRBJ2-1; a weak D match, TRBD2 (6 bases). The CDR3 consists of 14 residues. CDR1 and CDR2 from the germline V gene are SGDLS and YYNGEE. V was cut by 4 bases and J by 9 bases, with 17 bases left in between.

The chain is built from TRBV2 and TRBJ2-5, with 10 bases fitting TRBD2. In germline, CDR1 is SNHLY, CDR2 FYNNEI. The trim removed 8 bases at V and 3 bases at J, leaving 12 bases unmatched. This CDR3 has 16 residues. CDR3 protein: CASVGLLAGGKETQYF. The CDR3 bases are TGTGCCAGCGTGGGCCTTTTAGCGGGGGGTAAAGAGACCCAGTACTTC.